This entry describes one T cell receptor beta chain. The antigen remains undetermined. This sample is drawn from a study of monozygotic twins with inflammatory bowel disease. Study conclusions and caveats: Researchers report that IBD patients shared fewer clonotypes with others than healthy twins, especially amid disease activity.

Total RNA from whole blood was isolated with no T cell sorting. Germline V gene lookup returns CDR1 MGHRA and CDR2 YSYEKL. This CDR3 is built from 16 residues. TCRdb re-called the 5' RACE reads, yielding one record per CDR3 amino acid sequence without DNA. The sample has 150,000 or so distinct CDR3 sequences, and its top ten clones hold about 7.4%. The genes are TRBV4-1 and TRBJ1-4. The receptor was isolated from a human donor with ulcerative colitis or Crohn's disease, or a healthy co-twin of an affected twin (not recorded which). The sequenced material came from blood. CDR3 region: CASSPTEVATNEKLFF.